This T cell receptor (beta chain) was retrieved from a study of OX40 agonist ivuxolimab in advanced cancers. This clone was seen only once. This sample also contains other DNA sequences that code for the same CDR3. This CDR3 comprises 13 residues. Trimming took off 2 bases at V and 3 bases at J, with 8 bases between the two ends. Germline lookup yields CDR1 KGHSH and CDR2 LQKENI. The repertoire was sequenced with immunoSEQ multiplex PCR; TCRdb's copy has only in-frame clones and lacks some. This table has around 80,000 clones, 85% appearing once. The J gene is TRBJ2-7, the V gene TRBV18; D perhaps matches TRBD1 (6 bases). This sequence was found in an adult with an advanced solid tumor such as melanoma, head and neck, liver or kidney cancer. Specimen: CD4+ or CD8+ T cells sorted from blood, collected in a trial of the OX40 agonist ivuxolimab. The chain's CDR3 is CASSPGTSYEQYF. CDR3 DNA sequence: TGTGCCAGCTCACCAGGGACAAGCTACGAGCAGTACTTC. Based on the CDR3 plus reference TRBV18 and TRBJ2-7, the full variable domain is NAGVMQNPRHLVRRRGQEARLRCSPMKGHSHVYWYRQLPEEGLKFMVYLQKENIIDESGMPKERFSAEFPKEGPSILRIQQVVRGDSAAYFCASSPGTSYEQYFGPGTRLTVT.